This T cell receptor beta chain came from a study of blood T cell repertoires in COVID-19. Overall study: Samples representing acute and convalescent COVID-19 were sourced from the United States, Italy and Spain. PBMCs, B-cell-depleted T cells, or T cells provided the cDNA or gDNA that made up the material.

With V trimmed by 0 bases and J by 6 bases, 10 bases remained unmatched. The CDR3 has 16 residues. Germline V gene sequence: CDR1 LGHNA, CDR2 YSLEER. Original methodology: Using reference gene primer amplification, nucleated cell counts were estimated. Generated by immunoSEQ multiplex PCR, the TCRdb table keeps only in-frame clones and is missing some. V, J and clone size derive from that table, while D and trimming were established from the DNA sequence. The sample includes roughly 100,000 clones, roughly 79% seen only once; the top ten take over 8.5%. This clone was picked up many times. This clonotype was sampled from a woman in her sixties or seventies with acute or convalescent COVID-19. The chain carries TRBV4-3 and TRBJ2-7; 8 bases map to TRBD2. What was sequenced was peripheral blood. The CDR3 protein is CASSQEHGLAGGEQYF. The CDR3 nucleotides read TGCGCCAGCAGCCAAGAGCATGGGCTAGCGGGCGGCGAGCAGTACTTC.